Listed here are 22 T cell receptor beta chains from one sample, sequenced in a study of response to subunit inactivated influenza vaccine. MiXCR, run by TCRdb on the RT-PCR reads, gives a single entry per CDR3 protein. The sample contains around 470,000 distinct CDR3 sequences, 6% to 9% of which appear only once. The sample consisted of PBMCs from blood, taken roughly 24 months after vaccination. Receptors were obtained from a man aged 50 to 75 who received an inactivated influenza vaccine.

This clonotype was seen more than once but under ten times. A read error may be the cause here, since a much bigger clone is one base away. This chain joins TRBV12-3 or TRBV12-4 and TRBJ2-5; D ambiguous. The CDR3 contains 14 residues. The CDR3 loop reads CAGSFDSYQETQYF. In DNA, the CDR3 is TGTGCCGGCAGTTTCGACTCGTACCAAGAGACCCAGTACTTC.

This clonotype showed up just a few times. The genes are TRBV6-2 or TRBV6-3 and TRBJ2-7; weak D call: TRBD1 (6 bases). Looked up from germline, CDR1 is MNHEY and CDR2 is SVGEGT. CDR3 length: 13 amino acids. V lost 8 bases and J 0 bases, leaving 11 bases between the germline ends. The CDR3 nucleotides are TGTGCCAGCCGGGACATCTCCTCCTACGAGCAGTACTTC. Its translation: CASRDISSYEQYF.

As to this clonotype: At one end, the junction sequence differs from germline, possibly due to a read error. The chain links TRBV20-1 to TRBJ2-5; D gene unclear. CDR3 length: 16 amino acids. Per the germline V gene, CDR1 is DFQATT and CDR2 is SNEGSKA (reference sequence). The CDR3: CCARDAGPGRQETQYF. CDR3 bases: TGCTGTGCTAGAGATGCCGGGCCGGGTCGACAAGAGACCCAGTACTTC.

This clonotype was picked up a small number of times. CDR3 in amino acids: CASSWTDRGRNEQYF. The CDR3 nucleotides are TGCGCCAGCAGCTGGACCGACAGGGGGCGAAACGAGCAGTACTTC. The chain couples TRBV5-1 to TRBJ2-7; TRBD1 matches 10 bases. The CDR3 has 15 residues. Looked up from germline, CDR1 is SGHRS and CDR2 is YFSETQ. Unmatched junction bases numbered 8, after V lost 3 bases and J lost 5 bases.

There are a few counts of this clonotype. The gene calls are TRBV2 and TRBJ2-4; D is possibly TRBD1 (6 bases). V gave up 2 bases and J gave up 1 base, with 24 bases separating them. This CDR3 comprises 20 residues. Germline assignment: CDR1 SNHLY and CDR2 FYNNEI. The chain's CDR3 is CASSESGRDTLRGAKNIQYF. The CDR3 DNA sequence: TGTGCCAGCAGTGAAAGTGGTAGGGACACTCTGAGGGGGGCCAAAAACATTCAGTACTTC.

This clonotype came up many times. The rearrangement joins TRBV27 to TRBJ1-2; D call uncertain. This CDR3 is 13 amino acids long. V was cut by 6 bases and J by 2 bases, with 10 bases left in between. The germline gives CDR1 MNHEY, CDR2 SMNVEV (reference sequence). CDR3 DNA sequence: TGTGCCAGCAGCGCCACTTTCAACTATGGCTACACCTTC. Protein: CASSATFNYGYTF.

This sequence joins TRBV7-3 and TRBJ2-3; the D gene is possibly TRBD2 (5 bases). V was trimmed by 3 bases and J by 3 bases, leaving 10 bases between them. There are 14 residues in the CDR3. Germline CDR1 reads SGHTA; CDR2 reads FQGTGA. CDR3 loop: CASSFSERTDTQYF. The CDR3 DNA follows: TGTGCCAGCAGCTTTAGCGAACGAACAGATACGCAGTATTTT.

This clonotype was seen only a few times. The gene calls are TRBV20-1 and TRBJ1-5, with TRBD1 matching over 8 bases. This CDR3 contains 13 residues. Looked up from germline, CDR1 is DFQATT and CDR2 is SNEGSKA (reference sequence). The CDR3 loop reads CSAGQGLGQPQHF. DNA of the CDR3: TGCAGCGCCGGACAGGGCTTAGGTCAGCCCCAGCATTTT.

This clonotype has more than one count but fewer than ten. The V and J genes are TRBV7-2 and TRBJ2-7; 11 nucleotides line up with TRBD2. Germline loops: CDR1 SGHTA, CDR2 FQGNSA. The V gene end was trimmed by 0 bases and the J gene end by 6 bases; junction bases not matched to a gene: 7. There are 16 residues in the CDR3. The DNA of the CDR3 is TGTGCCAGCAGCTTAGCGTTGGGACTAGCGGCGCGCGAGCAGTACTTC. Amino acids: CASSLALGLAAREQYF.

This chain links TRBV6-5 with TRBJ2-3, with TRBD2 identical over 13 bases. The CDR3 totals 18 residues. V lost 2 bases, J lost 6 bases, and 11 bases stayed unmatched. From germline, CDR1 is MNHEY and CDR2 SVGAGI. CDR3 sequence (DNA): TGTGCCAGCAGTTACCTGACTAGCGGGAGGTTAGCTCCTGATACGCAGTATTTT. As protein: CASSYLTSGRLAPDTQYF.

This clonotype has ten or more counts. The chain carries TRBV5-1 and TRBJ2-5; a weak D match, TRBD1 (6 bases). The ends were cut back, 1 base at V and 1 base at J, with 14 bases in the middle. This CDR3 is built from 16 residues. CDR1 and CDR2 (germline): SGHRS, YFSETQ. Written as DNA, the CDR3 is TGCGCCAGCAGCTTGTTATTCAGGGGCCCCCAAGAGACCCAGTACTTC. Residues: CASSLLFRGPQETQYF. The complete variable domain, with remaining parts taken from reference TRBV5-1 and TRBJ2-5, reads KAGVTQTPRYLIKTRGQQVTLSCSPISGHRSVSWYQQTPGQGLQFLFEYFSETQRNKGNFPGRFSGRQFSNSRSEMNVSTLELGDSALYLCASSLLFRGPQETQYFGPGTRLLVL.

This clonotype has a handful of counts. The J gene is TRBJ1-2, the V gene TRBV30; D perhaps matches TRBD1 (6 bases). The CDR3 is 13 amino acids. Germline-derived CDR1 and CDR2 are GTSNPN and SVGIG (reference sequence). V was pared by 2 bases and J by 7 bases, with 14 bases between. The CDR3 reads CAWSSTGNTGYTF. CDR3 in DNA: TGTGCCTGGAGTAGCACAGGGAATACTGGCTACACCTTC.

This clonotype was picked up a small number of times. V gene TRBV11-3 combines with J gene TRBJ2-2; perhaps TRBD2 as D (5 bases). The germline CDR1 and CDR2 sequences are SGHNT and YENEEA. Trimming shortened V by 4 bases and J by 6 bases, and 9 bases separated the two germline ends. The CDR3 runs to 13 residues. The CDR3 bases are TGTGCCAGCAGCTCTAGCATCGCCGGGGAGCTGTTTTTT. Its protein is CASSSSIAGELFF.

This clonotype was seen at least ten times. CDR3 nucleotide sequence: TGCAGTGCTAACCTGGGACCCAGCTCCTACGAGCAGTACTTC. Its protein product is CSANLGPSSYEQYF. V gene TRBV20-1 combines with J gene TRBJ2-7; D is possibly TRBD1 or TRBD2 (5 bases each). This CDR3 contains 14 residues. With 4 bases removed from V and 0 bases from J, the gap between germline ends came to 13 bases. Per the germline V gene, CDR1 is DFQATT and CDR2 is SNEGSKA (reference sequence).

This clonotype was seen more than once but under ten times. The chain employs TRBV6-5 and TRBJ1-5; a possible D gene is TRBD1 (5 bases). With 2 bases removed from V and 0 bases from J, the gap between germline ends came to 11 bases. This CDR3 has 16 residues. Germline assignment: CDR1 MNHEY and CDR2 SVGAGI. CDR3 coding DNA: TGTGCCAGCAGTTACGGGGGGGGTGATAGCAATCAGCCCCAGCATTTT. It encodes CASSYGGGDSNQPQHF.

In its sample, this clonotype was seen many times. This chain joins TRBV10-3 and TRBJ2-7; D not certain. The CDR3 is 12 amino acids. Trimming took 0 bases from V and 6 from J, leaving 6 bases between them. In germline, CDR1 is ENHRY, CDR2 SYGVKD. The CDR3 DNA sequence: TGTGCCATCAGTGAGTCGACCGGCGAGCAGTACTTC. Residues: CAISESTGEQYF.

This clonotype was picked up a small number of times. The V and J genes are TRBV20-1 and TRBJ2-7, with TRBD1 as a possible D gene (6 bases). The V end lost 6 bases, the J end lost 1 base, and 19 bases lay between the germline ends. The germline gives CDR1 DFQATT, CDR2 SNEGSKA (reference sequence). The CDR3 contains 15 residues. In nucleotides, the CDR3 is TGCAGTGCCAAGAGTTTGGACAGAGTTTCCTACGAGCAGTACTTC. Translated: CSAKSLDRVSYEQYF.

This CDR3 is CASSRGSSGANVLTF. Here the CDR3 DNA reads TGCGCCAGCAGCCGTGGGAGCTCTGGGGCCAACGTCCTGACTTTC. The chain links TRBV5-1 to TRBJ2-6; D might be TRBD2 (5 bases). In germline, CDR1 is SGHRS, CDR2 YFSETQ. Deletions cut 4 bases from V and 0 bases from J, with 8 bases between. CDR3 size: 15 residues.

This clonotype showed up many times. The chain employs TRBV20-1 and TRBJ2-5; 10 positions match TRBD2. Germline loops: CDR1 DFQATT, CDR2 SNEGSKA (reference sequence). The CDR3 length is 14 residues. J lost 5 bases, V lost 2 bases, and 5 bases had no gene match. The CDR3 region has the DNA TGCAGTGCTAGAACAACTAGCGGGATGGAGACCCAGTACTTC. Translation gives CSARTTSGMETQYF.

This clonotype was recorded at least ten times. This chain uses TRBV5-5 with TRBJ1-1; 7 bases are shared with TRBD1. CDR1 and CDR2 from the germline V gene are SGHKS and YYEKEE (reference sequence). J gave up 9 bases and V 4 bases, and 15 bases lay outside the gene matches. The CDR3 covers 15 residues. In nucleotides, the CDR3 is TGTGCCAGCAGCACGATCATTTCCCGGGACAGAAAAGCTTTCTTT. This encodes CASSTIISRDRKAFF.

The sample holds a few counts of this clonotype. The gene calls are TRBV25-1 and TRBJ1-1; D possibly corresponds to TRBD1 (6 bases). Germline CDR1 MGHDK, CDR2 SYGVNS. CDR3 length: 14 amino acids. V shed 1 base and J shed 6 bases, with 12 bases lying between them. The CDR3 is CASSESGTQAEAFF. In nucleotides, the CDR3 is TGTGCCAGCAGTGAATCTGGGACACAGGCTGAAGCTTTCTTT.

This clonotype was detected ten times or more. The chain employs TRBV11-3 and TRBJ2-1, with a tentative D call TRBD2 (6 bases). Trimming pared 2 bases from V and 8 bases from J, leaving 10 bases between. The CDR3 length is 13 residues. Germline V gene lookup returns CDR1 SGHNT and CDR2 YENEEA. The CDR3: CASSLRGGDEQFF. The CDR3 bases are TGTGCCAGCAGCTTACGGGGAGGTGATGAGCAGTTCTTC.